These 11 T cell receptor beta chains were sequenced from one sample in a study of type 1 regulatory T cells. No antigen has been identified for these receptors. TCRdb ran MiXCR on the reads and lists one entry per CDR3 protein. The table has 25,000 or so distinct CDR3 sequences, about 45% seen once. The sequencing input was cultured T cells, either the whole culture or a sorted T cell fraction (not recorded which). The receptor set was obtained from a human donor in good health.

This clonotype is medium-sized by share. V usage is TRBV18 and J usage is TRBJ1-1; D not certain. Germline V CDR1 and CDR2: KGHSH, LQKENI. V was cut by 3 bases and J by 1 base, with 6 bases left in between. The CDR3 totals 13 residues. The CDR3 is CASSPGQNTEAFF. In DNA form, the CDR3 reads TGTGCCAGCTCACCGGGCCAGAACACTGAAGCTTTCTTT. The variable domain in full, completed from reference TRBV18 and TRBJ1-1, reads NAGVMQNPRHLVRRRGQEARLRCSPMKGHSHVYWYRQLPEEGLKFMVYLQKENIIDESGMPKERFSAEFPKEGPSILRIQQVVRGDSAAYFCASSPGQNTEAFFGQGTRLTVV.

The chain recombines TRBV11-2 with TRBJ2-3; no firm D call. V was cut by 1 base and J by 2 bases, with 7 bases left in between. This CDR3 comprises 14 residues. The V gene's germline CDR1 is SGHAT and CDR2 FQNNGV. The CDR3 loop reads CASSLVTYTDTQYF. In DNA, the CDR3 is TGTGCCAGCAGCTTAGTTACCTACACAGATACGCAGTATTTT.

This chain's CDR3 is CAISEQYGYTF. The CDR3 DNA sequence: TGTGCCATCAGTGAGCAGTATGGCTACACCTTC. The chain employs TRBV10-3 and TRBJ1-2; no clear D. The germline V gene encodes CDR1 ENHRY and CDR2 SYGVKD. Trimming shortened V by 2 bases and J by 5 bases, and 3 bases separated the two germline ends. This CDR3 is 11 amino acids long.

The table lists this clonotype with a few counts. The chain uses TRBV6-7 and TRBJ2-1; 7 nucleotides line up with TRBD1. TRBV6-7 carries the ORF label, with uncertain function. The V segment lost 2 bases and the J segment 8 bases; nucleotides outside the gene matches: 15. The CDR3 sequence is 17 residues long. In nucleotides, the CDR3 is TGTGCCAGCAGTTACCCCCCAGGAGACAGGGTTCTCGATGAGCAGTTCTTC. Translated, it gives CASSYPPGDRVLDEQFF.

The chain has TRBV9 and TRBJ1-3; no reliable D call. The CDR3 spans 15 residues. With 0 bases removed from V and 3 bases from J, the gap between germline ends came to 10 bases. Germline V gene data show CDR1 as SGDLS and CDR2 as YYNGEE. The CDR3 protein is CASSVVSGNGNTIYF. The CDR3, as DNA: TGTGCCAGCAGCGTAGTAAGCGGGAATGGAAACACCATATATTTT.

A remark on this clonotype: Given a much more abundant clone one base away, this may be a read error. The chain combines TRBV11-2 with TRBJ2-5, with TRBD2 matching 7 bases. Looked up from germline, CDR1 is SGHAT and CDR2 is FQNNGV. With V trimmed by 7 bases and J by 2 bases, 13 bases remained unmatched. The CDR3 spans 16 residues. DNA for the CDR3: TGTGCCAGCACCCCAGGGCGGGGGAGCATACAAGAGACCCAGTACTTC. Its translation is CASTPGRGSIQETQYF.

Concerning this clonotype itself: A much larger clonotype is one base distant, so this may be a read error. The chain combines TRBV19 with TRBJ1-1; D remains ambiguous. CDR3 size: 14 residues. Trimming took off 11 bases at V and 0 bases at J, with 16 bases between the two ends. CDR1 and CDR2 (germline): LNHDA, SQIVND (reference sequence). CDR3 nucleotide sequence: TGTGCCGGTCGGTACAGCCAAATGAACACTGAAGCTTTCTTT. Amino acids: CAGRYSQMNTEAFF.

This clonotype occurred a few times. This sequence joins TRBV7-6 and TRBJ2-1, with 10 bases matching TRBD2. CDR3 length equals 16 residues. Trimming at V came to 2 bases and at J to 3 bases, leaving 4 bases not matched to a gene. The V gene's germline CDR1 is SGHVS and CDR2 FNYEAQ. The CDR3 here is CASSLSASGGYNEQFF. The CDR3 coding sequence is TGTGCCAGCAGCTTATCGGCTAGCGGGGGCTACAATGAGCAGTTCTTC.

The chain carries TRBV5-4 and TRBJ2-3; D gene uncertain. This CDR3 is built from 13 residues. Germline CDR1 and CDR2: SGHNT and YYREEE (reference sequence). V was cut by 3 bases and J by 4 bases, with 9 bases left in between. The CDR3 DNA reads as TGTGCCAGCAGCTCTGTTCCGGCAGATACGCAGTATTTT. Translation: CASSSVPADTQYF.

The chain combines TRBV6-6 with TRBJ2-1; unclear D gene. CDR3 size: 12 residues. The V and J ends lost 6 bases and 4 bases respectively, with 7 bases between them. The germline V gene has CDR1 MNHNY and CDR2 SVGAGI (reference sequence). The CDR3 protein is CASRATYNEQFF. The CDR3 DNA sequence: TGTGCCAGCAGGGCAACGTACAATGAGCAGTTCTTC.

The chain combines TRBV20-1 with TRBJ1-3; no clear D gene. The CDR3 contains 11 residues. CDR1 is DFQATT and CDR2 is SNEGSKA in the germline V gene (reference sequence). The V gene lost 7 bases and the J gene lost 4 bases, with 8 bases spanning the gap. CDR3 bases: TGCAGTGTTAAGATAGGAAACACCATATATTTT. Translated: CSVKIGNTIYF.